This T cell receptor beta chain was obtained from a study of T cells in tuberculosis. After thawing and overnight rest, PBMC were stained with GMM-loaded CD1B tetramer, viability dye and anti-CD3 for sorting. CD1B tetramers were loaded with Rhodococcus equi-derived C32 glucose monomycolate. Germline CDR1 WNHNN, CDR2 SYGVQD (reference sequence). The CDR3 totals 18 residues. Trimming at V came to 6 bases and at J to 0 bases, leaving 12 bases not matched to a gene. Generated by immunoSEQ multiplex PCR, the TCRdb table keeps only in-frame clones and is missing some. The sample contains about 58,000 clones, 88% of which appear only once.

Sequenced: CD1b-GMM tetramer-negative cells sorted from PBMCs. This TCR derives from an adult woman with latent tuberculosis. The genes are TRBV10-1 and TRBJ2-4; 9 nucleotides match TRBD2. CDR3 loop: CASRVAGELRLAKNIQYF. DNA for the CDR3: TGCGCCAGCAGGGTAGCGGGGGAGCTTCGGCTAGCCAAAAACATTCAGTACTTC.